One and the same sample provided the 8 T cell receptor beta chains below, sequenced in a study of T-cell reconstitution after alpha-beta-depleted transplantation in children. The TCRbeta library incorporated unique molecular identifiers. Using its own MiXCR run on the PCR reads, TCRdb lists one record per CDR3 protein. The sample contains roughly 590,000 distinct CDR3 sequences, 16% of which appear only once. This specimen was PBMCs from the stem cell graft donor, taken from the stem cell graft. Receptors were obtained from a human donor who donated a stem cell graft to a child with acute myeloid leukemia.

This clonotype was counted ten times or more. As DNA, the CDR3 is TGTGCCAGCAGCATGGGACTAGGCCGTTACGAGCAGTACTTC. Translation: CASSMGLGRYEQYF. The rearrangement uses TRBV7-2 and TRBJ2-7; 8 nucleotides line up with TRBD2. In germline, CDR1 is SGHTA, CDR2 FQGNSA. The trim removed 5 bases at V and 4 bases at J, leaving 7 bases unmatched. The CDR3 covers 14 residues.

This rearrangement joins TRBV4-3 to TRBJ2-2; D unclear. Between the trimmed V and J ends, which lost 0 bases and 4 bases, there was a span of 15 bases. CDR1 LGHNA and CDR2 YSLEER come from the germline V gene. The CDR3 length is 17 residues. This chain's CDR3 is CASSQEARQARTGELFF. The CDR3 DNA reads as TGCGCCAGCAGCCAAGAAGCGCGGCAGGCCCGCACCGGGGAGCTGTTTTTT.

This clonotype was seen at least ten times. The rearrangement links TRBV5-5 to TRBJ2-7; 8 bases fit TRBD2. Germline-derived CDR1 and CDR2 are SGHKS and YYEKEE (reference sequence). The J segment lost 2 bases and the V segment lost 0 bases, leaving 10 bases of the junction unmatched. The CDR3 covers 17 residues. In nucleotides, the CDR3 is TGTGCCAGCAGCTTGGGCATGAGACTAGCGCTTACCTACGAGCAGTACGTC. Residues: CASSLGMRLALTYEQYV.

In its sample, this clonotype was seen many times. The chain has TRBV20-1 and TRBJ2-3; no clear D gene. Trimming left V 3 bases short and J 2 bases short, with 6 bases between. The CDR3 spans 12 residues. Germline V lookup: CDR1 DFQATT, CDR2 SNEGSKA (reference sequence). The CDR3 sequence: CSARVLTDTQYF. Here the CDR3 DNA reads TGCAGTGCTAGGGTCCTCACAGATACGCAGTATTTT.

This clonotype was seen at least ten times. The chain joins TRBV29-1 to TRBJ1-3; D gene ambiguous. The CDR3 covers 15 residues. Deletions cut 0 bases from V and 0 bases from J, with 9 bases between. CDR1 and CDR2 from the germline V gene are SQVTM and ANQGSEA. The CDR3, as DNA: TGCAGCGTTGAAGATCGCGGAAACTCTGGAAACACCATATATTTT. It yields the protein CSVEDRGNSGNTIYF.

This clonotype was detected a few times. The chain has TRBV7-2 and TRBJ2-3; D gene uncertain. V lost 5 bases and J lost 5, with 11 bases in between. This CDR3 is 13 amino acids long. Germline V gives CDR1 SGHTA, CDR2 FQGNSA. Here the CDR3 DNA reads TGTGCCAGCAGCGCCAAGGTCAGAGATACGCAGTATTTT. Its protein is CASSAKVRDTQYF.

This clonotype showed up many times. The rearrangement links TRBV7-6 to TRBJ2-2; tentatively, D is TRBD1 (6 bases). The CDR3 loop spans 16 amino acids. Germline-derived CDR1 and CDR2 are SGHVS and FNYEAQ. Trimming took 5 bases from V and 8 from J, leaving 21 bases between them. Written as DNA, the CDR3 is TGTGCCAGCAGCCCAACAGTTGGACAGTCAGCTGGGGAGCTGTTTTTT. Its translation is CASSPTVGQSAGELFF.

With regard to this clonotype: This sequence may be a read error, since a much larger clone differs from it by one base. Without the conserved terminal phenylalanine or tryptophan, this CDR3 likely stems from a read error. The chain recombines TRBV6-1 with TRBJ1-5; D might be TRBD1 (6 bases). The V end lost 4 bases, the J end lost 3 bases, and 13 bases lay between the germline ends. The CDR3 runs to 15 residues. CDR1 and CDR2 (germline): MNHNS, SASEGT. The CDR3 coding sequence is TGTGCCAGCAGTGGGTCAGGGGCCGACAATCAGCCCCAGCATTGT. Residues: CASSGSGADNQPQHC.